This TCR beta chain was found in a study of blood T cell repertoires in COVID-19. J gave up 14 bases and V 3 bases, and 18 bases lay outside the gene matches. Germline values: CDR1 KGHSH, CDR2 LQKENI. The CDR3 spans 16 residues. Recruitment covered about 25 US areas and drew participants whose ages spanned about 18 to 95 years. Source study methods: Counts of nucleated cells, estimated from reference gene primer amplification, were obtained. The protocol was immunoSEQ multiplex PCR, while the TCRdb copy is restricted to in-frame clones and leaves out a portion. Clonal size and the V and J genes are those of that table, whereas D and trimming came from the DNA. The sample lists 200,000 or so clones, 86% occurring once.

The V call is TRBV18, the J call TRBJ2-1; 8 nucleotides match TRBD1. The receptor was isolated from a woman aged 40 to 50 with acute COVID-19. Specimen: PBMCs or T cells enriched from blood (not recorded which). This CDR3 reads CASSPGSGLVGQGKFF. In DNA, the CDR3 is TGTGCCAGCTCACCGGGTTCCGGGCTTGTAGGACAGGGCAAGTTCTTC.